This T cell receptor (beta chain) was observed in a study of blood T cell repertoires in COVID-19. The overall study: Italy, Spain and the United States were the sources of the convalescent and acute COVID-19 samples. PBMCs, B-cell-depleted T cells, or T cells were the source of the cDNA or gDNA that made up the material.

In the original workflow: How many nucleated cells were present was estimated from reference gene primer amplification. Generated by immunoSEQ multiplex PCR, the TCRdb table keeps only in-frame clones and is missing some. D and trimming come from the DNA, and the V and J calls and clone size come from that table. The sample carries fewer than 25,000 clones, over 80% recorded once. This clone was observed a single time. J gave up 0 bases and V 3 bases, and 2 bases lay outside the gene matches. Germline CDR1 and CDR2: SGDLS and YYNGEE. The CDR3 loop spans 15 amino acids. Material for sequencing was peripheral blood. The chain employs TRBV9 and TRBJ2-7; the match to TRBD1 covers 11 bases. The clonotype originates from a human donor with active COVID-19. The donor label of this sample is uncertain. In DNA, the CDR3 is TGTGCCAGCAGCGACGGGACAGGGGGCTCCTACGAGCAGTACTTC. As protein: CASSDGTGGSYEQYF. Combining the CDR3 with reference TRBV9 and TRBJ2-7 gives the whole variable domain DSGVTQTPKHLITATGQRVTLRCSPRSGDLSVYWYQQSLDQGLQFLIQYYNGEERAKGNILERFSAQQFPDLHSELNLSSLELGDSALYFCASSDGTGGSYEQYFGPGTRLTVT.